Presented here are 21 T cell receptor beta chains from one specimen sequenced in a study of beta chain features in type 1 diabetes. The study reverse transcribed the entire isolated RNA, so it sequenced expressed TCRB transcripts. TCRdb's table, derived via immunoSEQ multiplex PCR, lists solely in-frame clones and lacks some. The data show about 150,000 clones, less than 9.5% seen once. Sequencing was carried out using central memory CD4+ T cells from blood. The receptors were gathered from a man younger than 35 in good health.

This clone has just a few counts. The rearrangement uses TRBV4-2 and TRBJ1-2; TRBD1 agrees at 8 bases. Germline trimming cut 4 bases from V and 8 bases from J; bases unmatched to any gene: 15. The length of the CDR3 is 16 residues. Germline values: CDR1 LGHNA, CDR2 YNFKEQ. CDR3 sequence: CASSRPGQAPLSGYTF. The CDR3 DNA follows: TGTGCCAGCAGCCGGCCGGGACAGGCCCCCCTCTCCGGCTACACCTTC.

This clone was counted a few times. The rearrangement joins TRBV28 to TRBJ2-7, with 7 positions matching TRBD1. Germline values: CDR1 MDHEN, CDR2 SYDVKM. This CDR3 has 13 residues. V shed 6 bases and J 4 bases; nucleotides not matched to a gene: 6. The CDR3 nucleotides are TGTGCCAGCAGCATCAGGGGGTGGTACGAGCAGTACTTC. Translation: CASSIRGWYEQYF.

The CDR3 sequence: CASSPGGSGAETQYF. The CDR3 DNA follows: TGCGCCAGCAGCCCGGGGGGGTCCGGGGCCGAGACCCAGTACTTC. V gene TRBV5-1 combines with J gene TRBJ2-5, with 8 nucleotides matching TRBD2. The junction had 10 bases not matched to a gene; V was cut back by 4 bases and J by 5 bases. The CDR3 is 15 amino acids. Germline-derived CDR1 and CDR2 are SGHRS and YFSETQ.

This clone was detected a few times. The chain has TRBV10-3 and TRBJ1-2; possibly TRBD1 for D (5 bases). CDR1 is ENHRY and CDR2 is SYGVKD in the germline V gene. The CDR3 is made up of 14 amino acids. The V end lost 6 bases, the J end lost 5 bases, and 16 bases lay between the germline ends. The CDR3 loop reads CAIRSDSQGYGYTF. In nucleotides, the CDR3 is TGTGCCATCAGGTCGGATAGTCAGGGATATGGCTACACCTTC.

The chain uses TRBV7-2 and TRBJ2-5; D might be TRBD1 (6 bases). V lost 5 bases to trimming and J lost 5 bases, with 18 bases between them. CDR3 size: 15 residues. CDR1 SGHTA and CDR2 FQGNSA come from the germline V gene. Written as DNA, the CDR3 is TGTGCCAGCAGCCGAACAGGGACCTCCGGGGAGACCCAGTACTTC. As protein: CASSRTGTSGETQYF.

CDR3: CATSRDKYRDKLNEQFF. Written as DNA, the CDR3 is TGTGCCACCAGCAGAGATAAGTACCGTGACAAATTAAATGAGCAGTTCTTC. V is TRBV15 and J is TRBJ2-1; D call uncertain. Germline V gene sequence: CDR1 LNHNV, CDR2 YYDKDF (reference sequence). This CDR3 is built from 17 residues. V was clipped by 0 bases and J by 7 bases, with 19 bases between them.

This clone was seen only a few times. The V and J genes are TRBV28 and TRBJ2-1, with TRBD2 matching over 8 bases. The ends lost 4 bases at V and 10 bases at J; junction bases unmatched: 15. Per germline, CDR1 MDHEN and CDR2 SYDVKM. The CDR3 loop spans 16 amino acids. This chain's CDR3 is CASSSPGTSSSGEQFF. CDR3 DNA: TGTGCCAGCAGTTCTCCCGGGACTAGTTCGTCTGGAGAGCAGTTCTTC.

The CDR3 protein is CASSQASAGGADTQYF. The CDR3 DNA reads as TGCGCCAGCAGCCAAGCTTCCGCGGGGGGGGCAGATACGCAGTATTTT. V and J are TRBV4-3 and TRBJ2-3; 9 nucleotides line up with TRBD2. CDR1 and CDR2 (germline): LGHNA, YSLEER. This CDR3 spans 16 amino acids. The V gene end was trimmed by 1 base and the J gene end by 4 bases; junction bases not matched to a gene: 6.

This clone was detected ten times or more. The rearrangement uses TRBV7-9 and TRBJ1-4; D is undetermined. V lost 2 bases and J lost 1, with 5 bases in between. Germline loops: CDR1 SEHNR, CDR2 FQNEAQ (reference sequence). CDR3 length equals 14 residues. CDR3 sequence reads: CASSLRGTNEKLFF. DNA of the CDR3: TGTGCCAGCAGCTTACGGGGAACTAATGAAAAACTGTTTTTT.

The chain carries TRBV5-1 and TRBJ2-3; no firm D call. V lost 4 bases and J lost 1, with 13 bases in between. This CDR3 comprises 15 residues. CDR1 is SGHRS, CDR2 YFSETQ, per germline. The CDR3 region has the DNA TGCGCCAGCAGCCCTTTTATTGGAGGCACAGATACGCAGTATTTT. It encodes CASSPFIGGTDTQYF.

The chain has TRBV29-1 and TRBJ2-3; 9 bases are shared with TRBD1. J lost 6 bases, V lost 5 bases, and 9 bases had no gene match. The CDR3 has 14 amino acids. The germline V gene has CDR1 SQVTM and CDR2 ANQGSEA. The CDR3 loop reads CSVWGQGIFDTQYF. Here the CDR3 DNA reads TGCAGCGTTTGGGGACAGGGAATTTTTGATACGCAGTATTTT.

There are a few counts of this clone. The J gene is TRBJ2-7, the V gene TRBV4-3, with D perhaps matching TRBD1 (6 bases). CDR1 and CDR2 (germline): LGHNA, YSLEER. This CDR3 is 15 amino acids long. The ends were cut back, 6 bases at V and 0 bases at J, with 15 bases in the middle. The CDR3 DNA is TGCGCCAGCAGTCGACGAACAGGGAGCTCCTACGAGCAGTACTTC. Its translation is CASSRRTGSSYEQYF.

The J gene is TRBJ2-7, the V gene TRBV6-5; TRBD1 aligns across 10 bases. V lost 7 bases, J lost 6 bases, and 3 bases stayed unmatched. Germline V gives CDR1 MNHEY, CDR2 SVGAGI. The CDR3 has 12 residues. The chain's CDR3 is CASKGTGVEQYF. CDR3 nucleotides: TGTGCCAGCAAGGGGACAGGGGTCGAGCAGTACTTC.

The chain joins TRBV7-8 to TRBJ1-1; no clear D gene. From germline, CDR1 is SGHVS and CDR2 FQNEAQ. V dropped 8 bases and J dropped 5 bases, with 15 bases sitting between them. The CDR3 contains 13 residues. CDR3 residues: CASRLSEGTEAFF. CDR3 bases: TGTGCCAGCCGTCTGTCGGAGGGAACTGAAGCTTTCTTT. The complete variable domain, with remaining parts taken from reference TRBV7-8 and TRBJ1-1, reads GAGVSQSPRYKVAKRGQDVALRCDPISGHVSLFWYQQALGQGPEFLTYFQNEAQLDKSGLPSDRFFAERPEGSVSTLKIQRTQQEDSAVYLCASRLSEGTEAFFGQGTRLTVV.

V is TRBV5-1 and J is TRBJ1-2; TRBD1 matches 10 bases. J lost 8 bases, V lost 4 bases, and 8 bases had no gene match. The CDR3 is 14 amino acids. The germline gives CDR1 SGHRS, CDR2 YFSETQ. CDR3 residues: CASSPDRGARGYTF. The CDR3, as DNA: TGCGCCAGCAGCCCGGACAGGGGGGCCCGGGGCTACACCTTC. Combining the CDR3 with reference TRBV5-1 and TRBJ1-2 gives the whole variable domain KAGVTQTPRYLIKTRGQQVTLSCSPISGHRSVSWYQQTPGQGLQFLFEYFSETQRNKGNFPGRFSGRQFSNSRSEMNVSTLELGDSALYLCASSPDRGARGYTFGSGTRLTVV.

This clone was recorded many times. This chain links TRBV18 with TRBJ2-7; D not resolved. The germline V gene encodes CDR1 KGHSH and CDR2 LQKENI. The CDR3 has 11 residues. Trimming stripped 3 bases from V and 4 bases from J, with 4 bases between. CDR3 sequence: CASSPAYEQYF. The CDR3 nucleotides are TGTGCCAGCTCACCGGCTTACGAGCAGTACTTC.

Written as DNA, the CDR3 is TGCGCCAGCAGCTTGGCATATTCGGGGACAACTAATGAAAAACTGTTTTTT. It translates to CASSLAYSGTTNEKLFF. The chain links TRBV5-1 to TRBJ1-4, with D hard to call. V lost 0 bases, J lost 0 bases, and 12 bases lay in between. This CDR3 spans 17 amino acids. CDR1 is SGHRS and CDR2 is YFSETQ in the germline V gene. The full variable domain, completed using reference TRBV5-1 and TRBJ1-4, is KAGVTQTPRYLIKTRGQQVTLSCSPISGHRSVSWYQQTPGQGLQFLFEYFSETQRNKGNFPGRFSGRQFSNSRSEMNVSTLELGDSALYLCASSLAYSGTTNEKLFFGSGTQLSVL.

V usage is TRBV9 and J usage is TRBJ2-1, with D maybe TRBD2 (5 bases). V was cut by 2 bases and J by 0 bases, with 15 bases left in between. Germline values: CDR1 SGDLS, CDR2 YYNGEE. The CDR3 runs 17 residues. CDR3: CASSVDWRLYSYNEQFF. The CDR3 DNA reads TGTGCCAGCAGCGTTGACTGGAGGCTGTACTCCTACAATGAGCAGTTCTTC.

This clone was detected a few times. The V gene is TRBV7-2, the J gene TRBJ2-7; TRBD2 might be the D (7 bases). This CDR3 is 15 amino acids long. The germline gives CDR1 SGHTA, CDR2 FQGNSA. The V end was cut by 1 base, the J end by 2 bases, with 12 bases between. The CDR3: CASSLVAGAAYEQYF. CDR3 nucleotide sequence: TGTGCCAGCAGCTTAGTCGCGGGGGCCGCCTACGAGCAGTACTTC.

This clone was seen only a few times. J is TRBJ2-1 and V is TRBV5-1, with TRBD2 matching 7 bases. This CDR3 has 14 amino acids. With 4 bases clipped from V and 9 bases from J, the junction kept 10 bases outside the gene matches. Germline-derived CDR1 and CDR2 are SGHRS and YFSETQ. The DNA for the CDR3 is TGCGCCAGCAGCGGCCCCGGACTAGAGGGTGAGCAGTTCTTC. Residues: CASSGPGLEGEQFF.

This clone was observed a handful of times. The CDR3 nucleotides are TGTGCCAGCAGCCAAGCAGGGATGGATTCACCCCTCCACTTT. Translation gives CASSQAGMDSPLHF. J is TRBJ1-6 and V is TRBV4-2, with a weak D call TRBD1 (5 bases). The CDR3 extends over 14 amino acids. V lost 1 base, J lost 8 bases, and 9 bases lay in between. Germline V gene lookup returns CDR1 LGHNA and CDR2 YNFKEQ.